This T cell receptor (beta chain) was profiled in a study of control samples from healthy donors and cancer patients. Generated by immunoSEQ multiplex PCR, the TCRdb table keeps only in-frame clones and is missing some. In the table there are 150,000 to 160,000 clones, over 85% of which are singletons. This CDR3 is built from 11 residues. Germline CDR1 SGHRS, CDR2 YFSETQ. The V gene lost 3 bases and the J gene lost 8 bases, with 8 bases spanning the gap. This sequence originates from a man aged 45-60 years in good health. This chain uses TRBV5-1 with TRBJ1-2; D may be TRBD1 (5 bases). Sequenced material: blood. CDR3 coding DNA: TGCGCCAGCAGCTCTCAGGGAGGCTACACCTTC. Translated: CASSSQGGYTF. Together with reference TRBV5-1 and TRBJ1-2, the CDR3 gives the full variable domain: KAGVTQTPRYLIKTRGQQVTLSCSPISGHRSVSWYQQTPGQGLQFLFEYFSETQRNKGNFPGRFSGRQFSNSRSEMNVSTLELGDSALYLCASSSQGGYTFGSGTRLTVV.